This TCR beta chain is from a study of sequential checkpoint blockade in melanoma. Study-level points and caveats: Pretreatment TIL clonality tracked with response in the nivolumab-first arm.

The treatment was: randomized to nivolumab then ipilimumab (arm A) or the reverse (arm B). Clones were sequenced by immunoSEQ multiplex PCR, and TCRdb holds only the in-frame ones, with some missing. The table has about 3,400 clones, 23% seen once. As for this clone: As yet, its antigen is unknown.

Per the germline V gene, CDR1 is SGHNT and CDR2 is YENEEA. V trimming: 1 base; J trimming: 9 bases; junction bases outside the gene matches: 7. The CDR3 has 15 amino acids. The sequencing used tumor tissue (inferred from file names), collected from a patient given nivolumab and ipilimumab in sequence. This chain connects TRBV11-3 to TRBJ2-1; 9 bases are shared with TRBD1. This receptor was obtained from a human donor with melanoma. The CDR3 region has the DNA TGTGCCAGCAGCTTAGTTCAGGGACAGGGCACTGAGCAGTTCTTC. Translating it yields CASSLVQGQGTEQFF.